Presented here are 3 T cell receptor beta chains from one specimen sequenced in a study of Ad26.COV2.S vaccination and SARS-CoV-2 variants. The protocol was immunoSEQ multiplex PCR, while the TCRdb copy is restricted to in-frame clones and leaves out a portion. The sample has 510,000 or so clones, around 88% seen once. Treatment noted: some 19 received Ad26.COV2.S at low or high dose, single or two shots; 5 received placebo; per-sample allocation not given. Sampling was done on day 63 after the first vaccine or placebo injection. The specimen was peripheral blood, collected in a trial of Ad26.COV2.S vaccine versus placebo. These receptors all stem from a person between 18 and 59 years old who received the Ad26.COV2.S COVID-19 vaccine or a placebo.

J is TRBJ1-4 and V is TRBV7-9; tentative D call: TRBD1 (6 bases). With 1 base removed from V and 8 bases from J, the gap between germline ends came to 11 bases. This CDR3 has 14 amino acids. CDR1 is SEHNR and CDR2 is FQNEAQ in the germline V gene (reference sequence). The CDR3 spells CASSLGTGGEKLFF. The CDR3, as DNA: TGTGCCAGCAGCTTAGGTACGGGGGGCGAAAAACTGTTTTTT.

As for this clone: In the same sample, other DNA sequences code for this CDR3. The J gene is TRBJ1-2, the V gene TRBV28; TRBD1 is a possible D gene (5 bases). CDR1 and CDR2 from the germline V gene are MDHEN and SYDVKM. Trimming cost V 3 bases and J 7 bases, with 9 bases left between them. There are 12 residues in the CDR3. CDR3: CASSLGVGGYTF. Written as DNA, the CDR3 is TGTGCCAGCAGTTTGGGGGTAGGTGGCTACACCTTC.

This chain connects TRBV9 to TRBJ2-7; tentative D call: TRBD1 (5 bases). The CDR3 covers 14 residues. V dropped 0 bases and J dropped 7 bases, with 14 bases sitting between them. The germline gives CDR1 SGDLS, CDR2 YYNGEE. The CDR3 DNA reads as TGTGCCAGCAGCGTAGTAGGGGCCCATGATGAGCAGTACTTC. Its translation: CASSVVGAHDEQYF.